This T cell receptor (beta chain) was obtained from a study of blood T cell repertoires in COVID-19. Study summary: Italy, Spain and the United States were the sources of the convalescent and acute COVID-19 samples. T cells, B-cell-depleted T cells, or PBMCs supplied cDNA or gDNA.

The length of the CDR3 is 14 residues. CDR1 is LGHDT and CDR2 is YNNKEL in the germline V gene (reference sequence). V lost 5 bases and J 3 bases, leaving 13 bases between the germline ends. Exposed participants encountered a COVID-19 case during the 2 weeks preceding study entry. Original methodology: Estimates of nucleated cell counts were drawn from the amplification of reference gene primers. Libraries were prepared by immunoSEQ multiplex PCR; TCRdb keeps only in-frame clonotypes and omits some of them. From that table come the V and J calls and clone size; the DNA was used to work out D and trimming. The table shows some 200,000 clones, with about 80% occurring only once.

Sequences were obtained from PBMCs or T cells enriched from blood (not recorded which). This chain uses TRBV3-1 (or the pseudogene TRBV3-2) with TRBJ1-2, with D perhaps TRBD1 (5 bases). This TCR derives from a woman aged 50 to 60 who had been exposed to COVID-19. CDR3 protein: CASSFRAGDYGYTF. CDR3 nucleotide sequence: TGTGCCAGCAGCTTCAGGGCAGGCGACTATGGCTACACCTTC.